Presented here are 29 T cell receptor beta chains from one specimen sequenced in a study of T cells in narcolepsy. Data came from immunoSEQ multiplex PCR; TCRdb stores just in-frame clones and leaves some out. There are nearly 35,000 clones in the sample; 75% to 90% occur only once, and more than 1% lies in the top ten. The source material was memory (CD45RA-) CD4+ T cells from blood. The receptors stem from a human donor in good health.

This chain connects TRBV7-2 to TRBJ2-1, with TRBD2 matching 12 bases. CDR3 size: 16 residues. V was pared by 6 bases and J by 2 bases, with 5 bases of the junction left unmatched. Germline-derived CDR1 and CDR2 are SGHTA and FQGNSA. The CDR3 is CASRTSGGATYNEQFF. The CDR3 coding sequence is TGTGCCAGCAGGACTAGCGGGGGCGCGACCTACAATGAGCAGTTCTTC.

The rearrangement links TRBV7-2 to TRBJ2-5; D may be TRBD2 (6 bases). The J call may be in error: the DNA end matches TRBJ2-7 better. The CDR3 is 14 amino acids. Germline CDR1 and CDR2: SGHTA and FQGNSA. This CDR3 reads CASSLFGGFYEQYF. CDR3 DNA sequence: TGTGCCAGCAGCTTATTCGGGGGATTTTACGAGCAGTACTTC.

This clone was seen only a few times. The gene calls are TRBV27 and TRBJ2-2; D remains ambiguous. The CDR3 consists of 12 residues. Germline CDR1 reads MNHEY; CDR2 reads SMNVEV (reference sequence). V was pared by 5 bases and J by 2 bases, with 3 bases between. CDR3 region: CASSTNTGELFF. CDR3 nucleotide sequence: TGTGCCAGCAGTACAAACACCGGGGAGCTGTTTTTT.

The CDR3 bases are TGTGCCAGCAGTTTAACCTCGTTTGGGTATGGCTACACCTTC. Protein: CASSLTSFGYGYTF. The chain recombines TRBV28 with TRBJ1-2; D is uncertain. This CDR3 spans 14 amino acids. Deletions cut 2 bases from V and 5 bases from J, with 12 bases between. Germline V gene sequence: CDR1 MDHEN, CDR2 SYDVKM.

The rearrangement links TRBV6-6 to TRBJ2-7, with TRBD2 matching 9 bases. V lost 0 bases and J lost 2; bases outside the gene matches: 2. Germline V gene sequence: CDR1 MNHNY, CDR2 SVGAGI (reference sequence). The CDR3 has 15 amino acids. The CDR3 reads CASSYSPSGAYEQYF. The DNA of the CDR3 is TGTGCCAGCAGTTACTCGCCTAGCGGGGCCTACGAGCAGTACTTC.

This clone was picked up one time. The chain couples TRBV15 to TRBJ2-3; 16 bases are a match to TRBD2. The CDR3 totals 18 residues. V was clipped by 5 bases and J by 4 bases; unmatched bases: 9. Germline assignment: CDR1 LNHNV and CDR2 YYDKDF (reference sequence). CDR3 sequence: CATSRLGLAGGPPDTQYF. The CDR3 DNA reads as TGTGCCACCAGCCGCTTGGGACTAGCGGGAGGGCCACCAGATACGCAGTATTTT.

The chain recombines TRBV5-4 with TRBJ1-3, with a weak D call TRBD1 (5 bases). The germline V and J ends were trimmed by 0 bases and 2 bases, with 9 bases remaining between them. Germline assignment: CDR1 SGHNT and CDR2 YYREEE (reference sequence). This CDR3 region has 15 residues. CDR3 residues: CASSLAGTPGNTIYF. In DNA form, the CDR3 reads TGTGCCAGCAGCTTGGCGGGGACGCCTGGAAACACCATATATTTT. Together with reference TRBV5-4 and TRBJ1-3, the CDR3 gives the full variable domain: ETGVTQSPTHLIKTRGQQVTLRCSSQSGHNTVSWYQQALGQGPQFIFQYYREEENGRGNFPPRFSGLQFPNYSSELNVNALELDDSALYLCASSLAGTPGNTIYFGEGSWLTVV.

The chain couples TRBV6-1 to TRBJ1-5; D call uncertain. Deletions cut 1 base from V and 7 bases from J, with 8 bases between. Germline V lookup: CDR1 MNHNS, CDR2 SASEGT. This CDR3 comprises 13 residues. The CDR3 protein is CASSEGAWQPQHF. As DNA, the CDR3 is TGTGCCAGCAGTGAAGGGGCCTGGCAGCCCCAGCATTTT.

The chain uses TRBV5-1 and TRBJ1-2, with D possibly being TRBD1 (6 bases). CDR3 length: 14 amino acids. Germline V lookup: CDR1 SGHRS, CDR2 YFSETQ. Trimming took off 0 bases at V and 4 bases at J, with 10 bases between the two ends. The CDR3 here is CASSLDGQIYGYTF. The CDR3 nucleotides are TGCGCCAGCAGCTTGGACGGACAGATCTATGGCTACACCTTC.

The chain is built from TRBV28 and TRBJ2-5; 7 positions agree with TRBD2. Germline trimming cut 5 bases from V and 6 bases from J; bases unmatched to any gene: 9. Per germline, CDR1 MDHEN and CDR2 SYDVKM. The CDR3 contains 14 residues. CDR3 in amino acids: CASSRSGNQKTQYF. For the CDR3, the DNA is TGTGCCAGCAGTCGGAGCGGGAATCAAAAGACCCAGTACTTC. The whole variable domain, filled in from reference TRBV28 and TRBJ2-5, reads DVKVTQSSRYLVKRTGEKVFLECVQDMDHENMFWYRQDPGLGLRLIYFSYDVKMKEKGDIPEGYSVSREKKERFSLILESASTNQTSMYLCASSRSGNQKTQYFGPGTRLLVL.

This clone was counted only a few times. The rearrangement joins TRBV25-1 to TRBJ1-4; D may be TRBD1 (6 bases). CDR3 length: 13 residues. Trimming took off 7 bases at V and 7 bases at J, with 13 bases between the two ends. Germline values: CDR1 MGHDK, CDR2 SYGVNS. CDR3 coding DNA: TGTGCCAGCACGCACGGGGGCAGTGAAAAACTGTTTTTT. It is translated as CASTHGGSEKLFF.

This chain links TRBV6-1 with TRBJ1-5; D call uncertain. Per the germline V gene, CDR1 is MNHNS and CDR2 is SASEGT. CDR3 length: 12 residues. The V end was cut by 7 bases, the J end by 4 bases, with 8 bases between. The CDR3 bases are TGTGCCAGCACCAACCCGAATCAGCCCCAGCATTTT. This codes for CASTNPNQPQHF.

The V call is TRBV5-1, the J call TRBJ2-3, with unresolved D. V was cut by 4 bases and J by 5 bases, with 17 bases left in between. CDR3 length: 15 residues. Germline lookup yields CDR1 SGHRS and CDR2 YFSETQ. The CDR3 DNA follows: TGCGCCAGCAGCGGTGGCCAGGTATATATAGATACGCAGTATTTT. Translated, it gives CASSGGQVYIDTQYF.

The V and J genes are TRBV4-1 and TRBJ2-5; no definite D call. Germline V CDR1 and CDR2: MGHRA, YSYEKL. This CDR3 spans 13 amino acids. Trimming left V 1 base short and J 4 bases short, with 7 bases between. Here the CDR3 reads CASSQVRGETQYF. The CDR3 DNA reads as TGCGCCAGCAGCCAAGTTCGAGGAGAGACCCAGTACTTC.

The J gene is TRBJ2-1, the V gene TRBV11-3; TRBD1 matches 12 bases. V lost 4 bases to trimming and J lost 5 bases; unmatched junction nucleotides: 9. Germline CDR1 reads SGHNT; CDR2 reads YENEEA. The CDR3 consists of 17 residues. Written as DNA, the CDR3 is TGTGCCAGCAGCTCACGGTGGGACAGGGGGCGAGACAATGAGCAGTTCTTC. Residues: CASSSRWDRGRDNEQFF.

V and J are TRBV19 and TRBJ2-5; the match to TRBD1 covers 8 bases. Trimming removed 3 bases from V and 9 bases from J; junction bases left unmatched: 9. Germline V lookup: CDR1 LNHDA, CDR2 SQIVND (reference sequence). This CDR3 region has 14 residues. In nucleotides, the CDR3 is TGTGCCAGTAGTATCGGACAGGGTGTGATGTCCCAGTACTTC. Encoded protein: CASSIGQGVMSQYF.

The chain links TRBV5-4 to TRBJ2-2; D is undetermined. This CDR3 contains 14 residues. The V gene's germline CDR1 is SGHNT and CDR2 YYREEE (reference sequence). V was clipped by 4 bases and J by 1 base, with 8 bases between them. CDR3 in DNA: TGTGCCAGCAGCCCGAACGGGAACACCGGGGAGCTGTTTTTT. Amino acid sequence: CASSPNGNTGELFF.

This chain links TRBV4-2 with TRBJ1-5; D is unclear. The CDR3 spans 15 residues. V dropped 0 bases and J dropped 2 bases, with 8 bases sitting between them. CDR1 is LGHNA, CDR2 YNFKEQ, per germline. This CDR3 is CASSQEPRGNQPQHF. CDR3 DNA: TGTGCCAGCAGCCAAGAACCGCGTGGCAATCAGCCCCAGCATTTT.

The V and J genes are TRBV10-3 and TRBJ1-6; D remains ambiguous. Germline CDR1 is ENHRY and CDR2 is SYGVKD. V was pared by 2 bases and J by 10 bases, with 12 bases between. This CDR3 is built from 14 residues. As DNA, the CDR3 is TGTGCCATCAGTGAGCCCCCACCACCGTCACCCCTCCACTTT. Protein product: CAISEPPPPSPLHF.

This clone was seen a few times. DNA of the CDR3: TGCAGCGTTGAGACCAGGGACACTCGTAACTATGGCTACACCTTC. Translated: CSVETRDTRNYGYTF. This sequence joins TRBV29-1 and TRBJ1-2, with D possibly TRBD1 on 6 matching bases. Germline loops: CDR1 SQVTM, CDR2 ANQGSEA. V was trimmed by 3 bases and J by 1 base, leaving 15 bases between them. The CDR3 has 15 amino acids.

The V gene is TRBV5-4, the J gene TRBJ1-5; possibly TRBD1 for D (5 bases). The germline CDR1 and CDR2 sequences are SGHNT and YYREEE (reference sequence). This CDR3 region has 15 residues. Trimming pared 6 bases from V and 2 bases from J, leaving 15 bases between. The CDR3 sequence: CASTDGGKGNQPQHF. DNA for the CDR3: TGTGCCAGCACCGATGGGGGTAAGGGCAATCAGCCCCAGCATTTT.

This rearrangement joins TRBV5-5 to TRBJ2-3; TRBD1 aligns across 7 bases. The trim removed 0 bases at V and 3 bases at J, leaving 1 base unmatched. This CDR3 contains 14 residues. CDR1 is SGHKS and CDR2 is YYEKEE in the germline V gene (reference sequence). CDR3 region: CASSLVDRTDTQYF. CDR3 bases: TGTGCCAGCAGCTTGGTGGACAGGACAGATACGCAGTATTTT.

This clone occurred a few times. The chain links TRBV5-5 to TRBJ1-1; no firm D call. Germline assignment: CDR1 SGHKS and CDR2 YYEKEE (reference sequence). The ends were cut back, 4 bases at V and 6 bases at J, with 13 bases in the middle. The CDR3 contains 13 residues. The CDR3 protein is CASSLTLNPEAFF. The CDR3 bases are TGTGCCAGCAGCCTGACACTTAACCCTGAAGCTTTCTTT.

The rearrangement links TRBV5-5 to TRBJ1-1; TRBD1 matches 10 bases. V shed 4 bases and J 0 bases; nucleotides not matched to a gene: 6. Germline V CDR1 and CDR2: SGHKS, YYEKEE (reference sequence). The CDR3 has 16 residues. CDR3 in DNA: TGTGCCAGCAGCGGGGGACAGGGGTTCATGAACACTGAAGCTTTCTTT. This gives the protein CASSGGQGFMNTEAFF.

V is TRBV4-2 and J is TRBJ1-2; D gene uncertain. In germline, CDR1 is LGHNA, CDR2 YNFKEQ. The CDR3 contains 15 residues. V was shortened by 0 bases and J by 5 bases, with 13 bases between the two germline ends. This chain's CDR3 is CASSQELGSFYGYTF. CDR3 nucleotide sequence: TGTGCCAGCAGCCAAGAATTGGGCAGCTTTTATGGCTACACCTTC.

The chain joins TRBV6-6 to TRBJ2-1, with TRBD2 matching 9 bases. Unmatched junction bases numbered 6, after V lost 0 bases and J lost 6 bases. This CDR3 is built from 16 residues. CDR1 and CDR2 from the germline V gene are MNHNY and SVGAGI (reference sequence). The chain's CDR3 is CASSYSRAGGPNEQFF. The CDR3 coding sequence is TGTGCCAGCAGTTACTCTAGGGCGGGGGGGCCCAATGAGCAGTTCTTC.

The chain employs TRBV7-3 and TRBJ2-3; D call uncertain. Trimming cost V 2 bases and J 8 bases, with 5 bases left between them. The CDR3 length is 11 residues. In germline, CDR1 is SGHTA, CDR2 FQGTGA. This CDR3 is CASSLSATQYF. CDR3 DNA: TGTGCCAGCAGCTTATCTGCTACGCAGTATTTT.

V gene TRBV27 combines with J gene TRBJ1-2, with 7 bases fitting TRBD1. Germline V lookup: CDR1 MNHEY, CDR2 SMNVEV (reference sequence). The CDR3 has 12 residues. V lost 6 bases, J lost 7 bases, and 5 bases stayed unmatched. The CDR3, as DNA: TGTGCCAGCAGGACAGGGTTGGGTGGCTACACCTTC. Its protein product is CASRTGLGGYTF.

The V and J genes are TRBV12-5 and TRBJ2-1; tentatively, D is TRBD1 or TRBD2 (5 bases each). Germline V gene data show CDR1 as LGHNT and CDR2 as FRNRAP. The V and J ends lost 7 bases and 2 bases respectively, with 12 bases between them. The CDR3 runs 14 residues. The CDR3 here is CASASRDPYNEQFF. CDR3 nucleotides: TGTGCTAGTGCCTCCCGGGACCCCTACAATGAGCAGTTCTTC.